This T cell receptor (beta chain) was identified during a study of cytomegalovirus exposure and HLA in healthy donors. General study points: Investigators reported under 200 TCR beta chains as tied to cytomegalovirus. The majority of TCR sequences were rare, yet some public TCRs appeared in many donors.

Concerning this clone itself: Its antigen remains unidentified. The junction and the germline gene differ at one end; a read error may be behind it.

These donors were members of the roughly 120-subject validation cohort, a group separate from the approximately 640-subject first cohort. CDR3 size: 11 residues. Germline-derived CDR1 and CDR2 are SGHVS and FNYEAQ. This table comes from immunoSEQ multiplex PCR, and its TCRdb copy is limited to in-frame clones, with some not included. The data hold hundreds of thousands of clones, with around 87% observed a single time. The sequencing sample was made of PBMCs. This TCR derives from a young man in good health and CMV-seronegative. The rearrangement joins TRBV7-6 to TRBJ2-5; no definite D call. CDR3 sequence (DNA): TGTGCCAGCAGCACCACAGAGCCCCAGTACTTC. Protein product: CASSTTEPQYF.